Below, one T cell receptor beta chain is given with its context. The length of the CDR3 is 14 residues. Looked up from germline, CDR1 is SEHNR and CDR2 is FQNEAQ (reference sequence). Between the trimmed V and J ends, which lost 4 bases and 7 bases, there was a span of 14 bases. These data come from a study of T cell responses to AZD1222 COVID-19 vaccine. Only in-frame clones appear in the TCRdb table, and some are missing; sequencing was by immunoSEQ multiplex PCR. Among roughly 120,000 clones listed, around 89% were seen once. This receptor was taken from an adult in good health. This sequence joins TRBV7-9 and TRBJ2-1, with D uncertain. The sequencing used peripheral blood, collected on day 0 of AZD1222 vaccination. For the CDR3, the DNA is TGTGCCAGCAGCTCTACCCGGCATAAGAATGAGCAGTTCTTC. Amino acids: CASSSTRHKNEQFF.